These 26 T cell receptor beta chains were all obtained from the same sample, sequenced in a study of CD8 T cells in ankylosing spondylitis. TCRdb recomputed calls from the 5' RACE reads with MiXCR, one row per CDR3 protein. The sample contains just over 350,000 distinct CDR3 sequences, roughly 22% of which appear only once. Specimen: blood, either unsorted or a sorted T cell fraction (not recorded which). All receptors derive from a male donor with ankylosing spondylitis or in good health (not recorded which).

The chain is built from TRBV11-2 and TRBJ2-1; tentatively, D is TRBD1 (6 bases). V was clipped by 0 bases and J by 3 bases, with 12 bases between them. The CDR3 has 16 amino acids. Germline CDR1 and CDR2: SGHAT and FQNNGV. CDR3 in amino acids: CASSLDERTDYNEQFF. The CDR3 DNA reads as TGTGCCAGCAGCTTAGATGAGAGGACAGACTACAATGAGCAGTTCTTC.

V and J are TRBV12-3 or TRBV12-4 and TRBJ2-3; D is tentatively TRBD1 or TRBD2 (5 bases each). Trimming removed 7 bases at V and 2 bases at J, with 16 bases between. The CDR3 extends over 15 amino acids. CDR3 coding DNA: TGTGCCAGCACAAGTAACCGGGACCTCACAGATACGCAGTATTTT. It codes for CASTSNRDLTDTQYF.

This chain connects TRBV12-3 or TRBV12-4 to TRBJ2-4; D might be TRBD1 (5 bases). V was clipped by 2 bases and J by 2 bases, with 7 bases between them. The CDR3 has 14 amino acids. CDR3: CASSLTGSKNIQYF. The CDR3 DNA reads TGTGCCAGCAGTTTAACAGGATCCAAAAACATTCAGTACTTC.

The V and J genes are TRBV29-1 and TRBJ2-5; D is perhaps TRBD2 (5 bases). CDR3 size: 16 residues. The germline CDR1 and CDR2 sequences are SQVTM and ANQGSEA. V lost 1 base and J lost 7, with 22 bases in between. This CDR3 is CSVEVRAVSWVGTQYF. Here the CDR3 DNA reads TGCAGCGTTGAAGTGAGGGCCGTGTCATGGGTAGGGACCCAGTACTTC.

This sequence joins TRBV11-2 and TRBJ2-1; possibly TRBD2 for D (5 bases). Germline CDR1 SGHAT, CDR2 FQNNGV. Trimming left V 4 bases short and J 8 bases short, with 15 bases between. CDR3 length: 14 amino acids. The CDR3 reads CASSSSSRRHEQFF. The CDR3 DNA reads as TGTGCCAGCAGCTCATCCAGCCGGAGGCATGAGCAGTTCTTC. The full variable domain, rest sourced from reference TRBV11-2 and TRBJ2-1, is EAGVAQSPRYKIIEKRQSVAFWCNPISGHATLYWYQQILGQGPKLLIQFQNNGVVDDSQLPKDRFSAERLKGVDSTLKIQPAKLEDSAVYLCASSSSSRRHEQFFGPGTRLTVL.

The V call is TRBV7-9, the J call TRBJ1-1; D remains unclear. CDR1 is SEHNR, CDR2 FQNEAQ, per germline (reference sequence). The CDR3 is made up of 17 amino acids. Deletions cut 4 bases from V and 5 bases from J, with 23 bases between. The CDR3 protein is CASSSPLDRGLLTEAFF. The CDR3 region has the DNA TGTGCCAGCAGCTCCCCTCTAGACCGTGGACTCTTAACTGAAGCTTTCTTT.

The chain recombines TRBV27 with TRBJ2-1, with 11 bases lining up with TRBD2. The germline CDR1 and CDR2 sequences are MNHEY and SMNVEV (reference sequence). Losses at the gene ends were 6 bases for V and 5 bases for J; bases not matched to a gene: 6. CDR3 length: 15 residues. This CDR3 reads CASSPGLAVDNEQFF. CDR3 in DNA: TGTGCCAGCAGCCCGGGACTAGCGGTAGACAATGAGCAGTTCTTC.

The V gene is TRBV27, the J gene TRBJ2-3; TRBD2 matches 8 bases. The V segment lost 8 bases and the J segment 8 bases; nucleotides outside the gene matches: 12. Germline V gene lookup returns CDR1 MNHEY and CDR2 SMNVEV (reference sequence). This CDR3 spans 14 amino acids. The CDR3 sequence is CASGDGGASGTQYF. CDR3 DNA sequence: TGTGCCAGCGGGGACGGGGGGGCCTCGGGTACGCAGTATTTT.

V and J are TRBV30 and TRBJ2-2; D is unresolved. Trimming removed 3 bases from V and 6 bases from J, with 8 bases in between. The length of the CDR3 is 12 residues. The germline gives CDR1 GTSNPN, CDR2 SVGIG (reference sequence). The CDR3 reads CAWSRLAGELFF. The CDR3 nucleotides read TGTGCCTGGAGCCGGCTTGCCGGGGAGCTGTTTTTT.

The CDR3 here is CASSVWGQVQETQYF. The DNA of the CDR3 is TGTGCCAGCAGCGTATGGGGACAGGTGCAAGAGACCCAGTACTTC. The rearrangement joins TRBV9 to TRBJ2-5, with 8 positions matching TRBD1. The V and J ends lost 1 base and 2 bases, in that order; junction bases with no gene match: 4. The CDR3 is made up of 15 amino acids. Germline V CDR1 and CDR2: SGDLS, YYNGEE.

This clonotype was counted once. The chain joins TRBV6-4 to TRBJ2-1; 8 nucleotides match TRBD2. This CDR3 contains 16 residues. Trimming at V came to 0 bases and at J to 3 bases, leaving 4 bases not matched to a gene. Germline assignment: CDR1 MRHNA and CDR2 SNTAGT. The CDR3 region is CASSDSGRGDYNEQFF. CDR3 bases: TGTGCCAGCAGTGACTCGGGGCGGGGGGACTACAATGAGCAGTTCTTC.

This clonotype was detected ten times or more. The V and J genes are TRBV12-3 or TRBV12-4 and TRBJ2-5; D remains ambiguous. This CDR3 region has 11 residues. With 3 bases removed from V and 5 bases from J, the gap between germline ends came to 4 bases. CDR3 region: CASSFSETQYF. DNA for the CDR3: TGTGCCAGCAGTTTCTCCGAGACCCAGTACTTC.

A few counts support this clonotype. The chain joins TRBV4-1 to TRBJ2-3; 8 bases line up with TRBD1. The germline V gene has CDR1 MGHRA and CDR2 YSYEKL. With V trimmed by 6 bases and J by 2 bases, 10 bases remained unmatched. This CDR3 has 16 amino acids. The CDR3 protein is CASRGGQGEFTDTQYF. The CDR3 DNA reads as TGCGCCAGCAGGGGAGGACAGGGCGAATTCACAGATACGCAGTATTTT.

There are a few counts of this clonotype. The chain joins TRBV7-9 to TRBJ2-3; D possibly matches TRBD1 or TRBD2 (5 bases each). The V end was cut by 0 bases, the J end by 1 base, with 8 bases between. This CDR3 contains 15 residues. Looked up from germline, CDR1 is SEHNR and CDR2 is FQNEAQ (reference sequence). CDR3 residues: CASSLALGGTDTQYF. The CDR3 bases are TGTGCCAGCAGCTTAGCCTTGGGGGGCACAGATACGCAGTATTTT.

This clonotype was counted ten times or more. The genes are TRBV7-2 and TRBJ2-5, with D possibly being TRBD1 (6 bases). The germline CDR1 and CDR2 sequences are SGHTA and FQGNSA. The CDR3 has 16 residues. Trimming took off 5 bases at V and 5 bases at J, with 21 bases between the two ends. The CDR3 DNA is TGTGCCAGCAGCCCCCCCCTGCACAGGGTTGGGGAGACCCAGTACTTC. This encodes CASSPPLHRVGETQYF. Together with reference TRBV7-2 and TRBJ2-5, the CDR3 gives the full variable domain: GAGVSQSPSNKVTEKGKDVELRCDPISGHTALYWYRQSLGQGLEFLIYFQGNSAPDKSGLPSDRFSAERTGGSVSTLTIQRTQQEDSAVYLCASSPPLHRVGETQYFGPGTRLLVL.

This clonotype was counted only a few times. This chain links TRBV5-6 with TRBJ2-1; 9 positions match TRBD1. This CDR3 comprises 17 residues. Trimming at V came to 1 base and at J to 8 bases, leaving 13 bases not matched to a gene. Germline loops: CDR1 SGHDT, CDR2 YYEEEE. CDR3 nucleotides: TGTGCCAGCAGCTTGAGTTCTGGGTGGACAGGGGCCCATGAGCAGTTCTTC. Its protein is CASSLSSGWTGAHEQFF. The full variable domain, rest sourced from reference TRBV5-6 and TRBJ2-1, is DAGVTQSPTHLIKTRGQQVTLRCSPKSGHDTVSWYQQALGQGPQFIFQYYEEEERQRGNFPDRFSGHQFPNYSSELNVNALLLGDSALYLCASSLSSGWTGAHEQFFGPGTRLTVL.

This chain joins TRBV7-3 and TRBJ2-2, with D perhaps TRBD2 (6 bases). V was pared by 1 base and J by 7 bases, with 10 bases between. Germline V CDR1 and CDR2: SGHTA, FQGTGA. The CDR3 sequence is 14 residues long. CDR3 sequence (DNA): TGTGCCAGCAGCTTAAGCCGGGGGTACGGGGAGCTGTTTTTT. Its translation: CASSLSRGYGELFF.

Many counts were recorded for this clonotype. The J gene is TRBJ2-7, the V gene TRBV27; 8 bases map to TRBD1. From germline, CDR1 is MNHEY and CDR2 SMNVEV (reference sequence). The CDR3 contains 14 residues. Trimming took 5 bases from V and 4 from J; bases not matched to a gene: 7. The CDR3 here is CASSLRGPLYEQYF. The CDR3 DNA is TGTGCCAGCAGTCTCAGGGGGCCACTTTACGAGCAGTACTTC.

The chain recombines TRBV7-9 with TRBJ2-2, with 8 bases that match TRBD2. V lost 5 bases and J lost 6; bases outside the gene matches: 5. CDR1 is SEHNR, CDR2 FQNEAQ, per germline (reference sequence). The CDR3 loop spans 14 amino acids. CDR3 bases: TGTGCCAGCAGCATTCGGGGGGGTCCCGGGGAGCTGTTTTTT. Encoded protein: CASSIRGGPGELFF.

The rearrangement joins TRBV5-5 to TRBJ2-1, with no clear D. CDR1 and CDR2 (germline): SGHKS, YYEKEE (reference sequence). Trimming took off 0 bases at V and 7 bases at J, with 11 bases between the two ends. This CDR3 is 14 amino acids long. The CDR3, as DNA: TGTGCCAGCAGCTTGGGAAGGAAAATGAATGAGCAGTTCTTC. It specifies CASSLGRKMNEQFF.

This chain links TRBV20-1 with TRBJ2-7; 7 nucleotides align to TRBD2. Germline CDR1 DFQATT, CDR2 SNEGSKA (reference sequence). V gave up 0 bases and J gave up 1 base; unmatched junction bases: 6. The CDR3 consists of 15 residues. CDR3 in DNA: TGCAGTGCTAGAGATCGGGACTACCCATCCTACGAGCAGTACTTC. It encodes CSARDRDYPSYEQYF.

The chain joins TRBV10-3 to TRBJ2-3; TRBD1 might be the D (6 bases). The germline V and J ends were trimmed by 9 bases and 1 base, with 11 bases remaining between them. The CDR3 is 13 residues long. Germline-derived CDR1 and CDR2 are ENHRY and SYGVKD. This chain's CDR3 is CAILDRGTDTQYF. CDR3 bases: TGTGCCATTTTGGACAGAGGCACAGATACGCAGTATTTT.

This chain links TRBV20-1 with TRBJ2-5; perhaps TRBD1 as D (6 bases). CDR3 size: 15 residues. CDR1 is DFQATT, CDR2 SNEGSKA, per germline (reference sequence). Trimming cost V 5 bases and J 0 bases, with 16 bases left between them. The CDR3 nucleotides are TGCAGTGCTCCGGGACACTTCCTGTACCAAGAGACCCAGTACTTC. Protein sequence: CSAPGHFLYQETQYF.

This clonotype occurred a few times. The gene calls are TRBV7-2 and TRBJ2-3; unclear D gene. From germline, CDR1 is SGHTA and CDR2 FQGNSA. The V end was cut by 5 bases, the J end by 5 bases, with 14 bases between. This CDR3 is 14 amino acids long. CDR3 DNA sequence: TGTGCCAGCAGCGCAACTGCTGAGAGAGATACGCAGTATTTT. This gives the protein CASSATAERDTQYF. The variable domain in full, completed from reference TRBV7-2 and TRBJ2-3, reads GAGVSQSPSNKVTEKGKDVELRCDPISGHTALYWYRQSLGQGLEFLIYFQGNSAPDKSGLPSDRFSAERTGGSVSTLTIQRTQQEDSAVYLCASSATAERDTQYFGPGTRLTVL.

This clonotype was found a few times. The rearrangement joins TRBV20-1 to TRBJ2-5; 14 bases match TRBD2. CDR3 length equals 20 residues. Trimming at V came to 0 bases and at J to 2 bases, leaving 14 bases not matched to a gene. Germline lookup yields CDR1 DFQATT and CDR2 SNEGSKA (reference sequence). The CDR3 sequence is CSARDRMGLAGAVLQETQYF. Here the CDR3 DNA reads TGCAGTGCTAGAGATCGGATGGGACTAGCGGGGGCCGTACTACAAGAGACCCAGTACTTC.

This clonotype was found many times. The rearrangement joins TRBV5-1 to TRBJ2-3; TRBD2 matches 11 bases. CDR1 is SGHRS, CDR2 YFSETQ, per germline. The J segment lost 1 base and the V segment lost 1 base, leaving 8 bases of the junction unmatched. This CDR3 is built from 18 residues. The CDR3: CASSLTSGGHRRTDTQYF. The DNA of the CDR3 is TGCGCCAGCAGCTTGACTAGCGGGGGCCATAGACGCACAGATACGCAGTATTTT.